These 24 T cell receptor beta chains were all obtained from the same sample, sequenced in a study of T cells in narcolepsy. Clones were sequenced by immunoSEQ multiplex PCR, and TCRdb holds only the in-frame ones, with some missing. The sample shows some 25,000 clones, around two thirds of them seen only once. Sequencing used memory (CD45RA-) CD4+ T cells from blood. Every receptor here comes from a human donor in good health.

The table lists this clone with a count of one. V gene TRBV6-1 combines with J gene TRBJ1-1; D is unresolved. V shed 8 bases and J shed 1 base, with 11 bases lying between them. Germline-derived CDR1 and CDR2 are MNHNS and SASEGT. This CDR3 region has 13 residues. The CDR3 here is CASRWGRNTEAFF. In DNA, the CDR3 is TGTGCCAGCCGGTGGGGTCGGAACACTGAAGCTTTCTTT.

The chain uses TRBV7-9 and TRBJ2-5, with 9 bases fitting TRBD2. The CDR3 runs to 17 residues. CDR1 is SEHNR, CDR2 FQNEAQ, per germline (reference sequence). Trimming at V came to 1 base and at J to 5 bases, leaving 11 bases not matched to a gene. The CDR3 loop reads CASSLVAAGGWSETQYF. CDR3 bases: TGTGCCAGCAGCTTAGTGGCAGCGGGAGGCTGGAGTGAGACCCAGTACTTC. Combining the CDR3 with reference TRBV7-9 and TRBJ2-5 gives the whole variable domain DTGVSQNPRHKITKRGQNVTFRCDPISEHNRLYWYRQTLGQGPEFLTYFQNEAQLEKSRLLSDRFSAERPKGSFSTLEIQRTEQGDSAMYLCASSLVAAGGWSETQYFGPGTRLLVL.

This chain's CDR3 is CASSPGGDYSPLHF. CDR3 nucleotide sequence: TGTGCCAGCAGTCCAGGGGGTGATTATTCACCCCTCCACTTT. The chain combines TRBV9 with TRBJ1-6; 7 bases fit TRBD1. Germline loops: CDR1 SGDLS, CDR2 YYNGEE. This CDR3 is 14 amino acids long. Trimming at V came to 5 bases and at J to 8 bases, leaving 7 bases not matched to a gene. The whole variable domain, filled in from reference TRBV9 and TRBJ1-6, reads DSGVTQTPKHLITATGQRVTLRCSPRSGDLSVYWYQQSLDQGLQFLIQYYNGEERAKGNILERFSAQQFPDLHSELNLSSLELGDSALYFCASSPGGDYSPLHFGNGTRLTVT.

This clone has a handful of counts. The J gene is TRBJ1-5, the V gene TRBV12-5, with TRBD1 identical over 7 bases. The CDR3 runs 15 residues. V trimming: 5 bases; J trimming: 5 bases; junction bases outside the gene matches: 9. Germline V lookup: CDR1 LGHNT, CDR2 FRNRAP. The CDR3 reads CASGLRQGRHQPQHF. The CDR3 DNA follows: TGTGCTAGTGGTCTTCGACAGGGAAGGCATCAGCCCCAGCATTTT. Full variable domain (outside the CDR3, taken from reference TRBV12-5 and TRBJ1-5): DARVTQTPRHKVTEMGQEVTMRCQPILGHNTVFWYRQTMMQGLELLAYFRNRAPLDDSGMPKDRFSAEMPDATLATLKIQPSEPRDSAVYFCASGLRQGRHQPQHFGDGTRLSIL.

The rearrangement links TRBV7-8 to TRBJ2-3; D is undetermined. Germline-derived CDR1 and CDR2 are SGHVS and FQNEAQ. The length of the CDR3 is 13 residues. Trimming pared 0 bases from V and 7 bases from J, leaving 8 bases between. Written as DNA, the CDR3 is TGTGCCAGCAGCTTAGCAGGGTTATATACGCAGTATTTT. It translates to CASSLAGLYTQYF.

This clone occurred a few times. The chain combines TRBV28 with TRBJ1-3; the D gene is possibly TRBD1 (6 bases). This CDR3 spans 15 amino acids. The germline V and J ends were trimmed by 5 bases and 6 bases, with 17 bases remaining between them. From germline, CDR1 is MDHEN and CDR2 SYDVKM. This CDR3 is CASSPTGRGLNTIYF. The CDR3 DNA reads TGTGCCAGCAGTCCTACAGGGCGCGGCCTAAACACCATATATTTT.

Only a few counts were recorded for this clone. V is TRBV5-4 and J is TRBJ2-3; perhaps TRBD2 as D (6 bases). The CDR3 is made up of 15 amino acids. Germline lookup yields CDR1 SGHNT and CDR2 YYREEE (reference sequence). Trimming cost V 4 bases and J 0 bases, with 12 bases left between them. Here the CDR3 reads CASSPSGTSTDTQYF. In DNA, the CDR3 is TGTGCCAGCAGCCCCTCGGGGACTAGCACAGATACGCAGTATTTT.

The gene calls are TRBV19 and TRBJ1-1; TRBD1 might be the D (6 bases). The CDR3 runs 14 residues. CDR1 and CDR2 from the germline V gene are LNHDA and SQIVND (reference sequence). V dropped 6 bases and J dropped 2 bases, with 13 bases sitting between them. The CDR3 DNA reads as TGTGCCAGTAGACGAACAGGGTATAACACTGAAGCTTTCTTT. It translates to CASRRTGYNTEAFF.

The chain carries TRBV19 and TRBJ2-3; a weak D match, TRBD1 (6 bases). Trimming cost V 3 bases and J 4 bases, with 17 bases left between them. The CDR3 spans 16 residues. Germline V gene lookup returns CDR1 LNHDA and CDR2 SQIVND (reference sequence). The CDR3 sequence is CASSMGARVSADTQYF. The CDR3 bases are TGTGCCAGTAGTATGGGGGCCAGGGTGTCCGCAGATACGCAGTATTTT.

V usage is TRBV5-1 and J usage is TRBJ1-1, with no clear D. The V gene lost 4 bases and the J gene lost 7 bases, with 20 bases spanning the gap. From germline, CDR1 is SGHRS and CDR2 YFSETQ. CDR3 length equals 15 residues. The CDR3 nucleotides read TGCGCCAGCAGCGCTCTTTCTGGCCAGACAAGTGAAGCTTTCTTT. This gives the protein CASSALSGQTSEAFF.

The chain uses TRBV28 and TRBJ2-1, with 15 bases lining up with TRBD2. V trimming: 5 bases; J trimming: 11 bases; junction bases outside the gene matches: 7. The CDR3 is 15 amino acids. Per the germline V gene, CDR1 is MDHEN and CDR2 is SYDVKM. The CDR3 region has the DNA TGTGCCAGCAGTCCCTCCGGGACTAGCGGGAGGAAGCAGTTCTTC. It codes for CASSPSGTSGRKQFF.

In the case of this clone: One junction end does not reproduce the germline sequence, and a read error may be involved. J is TRBJ2-5 and V is TRBV11-2, with D unresolved. The germline V gene has CDR1 SGHAT and CDR2 FQNNGV. CDR3 length equals 13 residues. CDR3 bases: TGTGCCAGCAGCTTAGGCTACCAAGAGGCCCAGTACTTC. Amino acids: CASSLGYQEAQYF.

This clone was seen a few times. The V and J genes are TRBV7-2 and TRBJ2-2; D is unresolved. The V end lost 0 bases, the J end lost 3 bases, and 5 bases lay between the germline ends. The CDR3 extends over 14 amino acids. In germline, CDR1 is SGHTA, CDR2 FQGNSA. The chain's CDR3 is CASSLAQYTGELFF. CDR3 nucleotide sequence: TGTGCCAGCAGCTTAGCACAGTACACCGGGGAGCTGTTTTTT. Full variable domain (outside the CDR3, taken from reference TRBV7-2 and TRBJ2-2): GAGVSQSPSNKVTEKGKDVELRCDPISGHTALYWYRQSLGQGLEFLIYFQGNSAPDKSGLPSDRFSAERTGGSVSTLTIQRTQQEDSAVYLCASSLAQYTGELFFGEGSRLTVL.

The chain joins TRBV5-1 to TRBJ1-6; D may be TRBD1 (5 bases). The CDR3 sequence is 14 residues long. V lost 7 bases to trimming and J lost 13 bases, with 21 bases between them. From germline, CDR1 is SGHRS and CDR2 YFSETQ. In DNA, the CDR3 is TGCGCCAGCTCGCCGGACGCCCAATGGGGGCCCCTCCACTTT. Protein sequence: CASSPDAQWGPLHF. Filled out from reference TRBV5-1 and TRBJ1-6, the complete variable domain reads KAGVTQTPRYLIKTRGQQVTLSCSPISGHRSVSWYQQTPGQGLQFLFEYFSETQRNKGNFPGRFSGRQFSNSRSEMNVSTLELGDSALYLCASSPDAQWGPLHFGNGTRLTVT.

The chain couples TRBV18 to TRBJ1-4; TRBD1 might be the D (5 bases). This CDR3 has 13 amino acids. Germline CDR1 is KGHSH and CDR2 is LQKENI. V was pared by 6 bases and J by 5 bases, with 10 bases between. The CDR3 sequence: CASSRGRNEKLFF. The CDR3 nucleotides are TGTGCCAGCTCGAGGGGACGGAATGAAAAACTGTTTTTT.

The chain couples TRBV9 to TRBJ1-1; no clear D. Trimming left V 4 bases short and J 1 base short, with 14 bases between. The CDR3 totals 15 residues. Germline lookup yields CDR1 SGDLS and CDR2 YYNGEE. CDR3 residues: CASSPQPMGNTEAFF. In DNA, the CDR3 is TGTGCCAGCAGCCCCCAGCCGATGGGGAACACTGAAGCTTTCTTT.

V gene TRBV7-2 combines with J gene TRBJ2-5, with D possibly TRBD2 on 5 matching bases. Per germline, CDR1 SGHTA and CDR2 FQGNSA. The CDR3 consists of 14 residues. V gave up 3 bases and J gave up 1 base, with 9 bases separating them. CDR3: CASSFGRAQETQYF. In nucleotides, the CDR3 is TGTGCCAGCAGCTTCGGGCGGGCCCAAGAGACCCAGTACTTC. Together with reference TRBV7-2 and TRBJ2-5, the CDR3 gives the full variable domain: GAGVSQSPSNKVTEKGKDVELRCDPISGHTALYWYRQSLGQGLEFLIYFQGNSAPDKSGLPSDRFSAERTGGSVSTLTIQRTQQEDSAVYLCASSFGRAQETQYFGPGTRLLVL.

The chain couples TRBV6-5 to TRBJ2-1; a possible D gene is TRBD2 (6 bases). CDR3 length: 16 amino acids. The ends were cut back, 0 bases at V and 3 bases at J, with 12 bases in the middle. Per the germline V gene, CDR1 is MNHEY and CDR2 is SVGAGI. The CDR3 is CASSYSPAGHYNEQFF. CDR3 DNA sequence: TGTGCCAGCAGTTACTCCCCCGCGGGGCACTACAATGAGCAGTTCTTC.

The gene calls are TRBV18 and TRBJ2-3; possible D gene TRBD2, 5 bases. The V gene lost 2 bases and the J gene lost 2 bases, with 17 bases spanning the gap. The germline gives CDR1 KGHSH, CDR2 LQKENI. This CDR3 is built from 17 residues. The CDR3 spells CASSPKTGSISTDTQYF. The CDR3 region has the DNA TGTGCCAGCTCACCAAAAACGGGGTCCATCTCCACAGATACGCAGTATTTT.

The rearrangement joins TRBV2 to TRBJ2-2; maybe TRBD2 (6 bases). V was shortened by 2 bases and J by 6 bases, with 16 bases between the two germline ends. Germline V gene lookup returns CDR1 SNHLY and CDR2 FYNNEI. The CDR3 loop spans 16 amino acids. CDR3 residues: CASSENMATGAGELFF. The CDR3 DNA reads as TGTGCCAGCAGTGAAAATATGGCTACGGGGGCCGGGGAGCTGTTTTTT.

This clone was detected once. Here the CDR3 reads CASSLGLISSTDTQYF. In DNA form, the CDR3 reads TGTGCCAGCAGCTTAGGGCTCATCTCTAGCACAGATACGCAGTATTTT. J is TRBJ2-3 and V is TRBV11-2; D ambiguous. The CDR3 loop spans 16 amino acids. Germline lookup yields CDR1 SGHAT and CDR2 FQNNGV. V lost 1 base and J 0 bases, leaving 11 bases between the germline ends.

The chain has TRBV19 and TRBJ1-6; 8 bases line up with TRBD1. The CDR3 length is 13 residues. Germline values: CDR1 LNHDA, CDR2 SQIVND (reference sequence). The trim removed 5 bases at V and 10 bases at J, leaving 4 bases unmatched. CDR3 amino acids: CASSGQGRSPLHF. CDR3 bases: TGTGCCAGTAGTGGACAGGGAAGATCACCCCTCCACTTT.

V is TRBV7-9 and J is TRBJ1-2; TRBD1 might be the D (5 bases). CDR3 length: 14 amino acids. CDR1 and CDR2 from the germline V gene are SEHNR and FQNEAQ (reference sequence). The V gene lost 2 bases and the J gene lost 6 bases, with 13 bases spanning the gap. CDR3 sequence (DNA): TGTGCCAGCAGCTTACAGGACGGGGCCGATGGCTACACCTTC. The encoded protein is CASSLQDGADGYTF.

This chain connects TRBV6-1 to TRBJ1-2; TRBD1 is a possible D gene (5 bases). V was clipped by 2 bases and J by 8 bases, with 12 bases between them. CDR3 length equals 13 residues. Per germline, CDR1 MNHNS and CDR2 SASEGT. The CDR3 DNA sequence: TGTGCCAGCAGTGAAAAAGGGGCGGGCGGCTACACCTTC. Translation gives CASSEKGAGGYTF.